A single sample is the source of the 14 T cell receptor beta chains below, sequenced in a study of T cells in women clearing cervical HPV infection. The table came from immunoSEQ multiplex PCR; TCRdb's copy has only in-frame clones and leaves some out. The repertoire table contains around 31,000 clones. Sequenced material: blood buffy coat. The receptors come from a woman between 18 and 75 years old with a cervical HPV16 infection that either progressed to CIN3+ or cleared (not recorded which).

For this clone: Read data end 3 residues before the CDR3 end; the end is taken from the germline J gene. The gene calls are TRBV6-2 or TRBV6-3 and TRBJ2-5; D possibly corresponds to TRBD2 (6 bases). This CDR3 comprises 14 residues. In germline, CDR1 is MNHEY, CDR2 SVGEGT. The CDR3 region is CASSYGLRSGTQYF. Partial CDR3 DNA: TGTGCCAGCAGTTACGGGCTCCGTAGCGGAACC.

A word on this clone: The DNA ends 3 residues before the CDR3 does, and the rest of the CDR3 is filled in from the germline J gene. This chain connects TRBV7-3 to TRBJ1-2, with TRBD1 matching 11 bases. This CDR3 region has 18 residues. Per germline, CDR1 SGHTA and CDR2 FQGTGA. The CDR3 protein is CASSPQARTGGRPDTYTF. The sequenced CDR3 bases are TGTGCCAGCAGCCCCCAGGCCCGGACAGGGGGCCGTCCAGATACC.

With respect to this clone: The read terminates 3 residues before the CDR3 end, so the remaining end is supplied by the germline J gene. The chain uses TRBV7-8 and TRBJ2-3; D is uncertain. The CDR3 runs to 15 residues. The germline V gene encodes CDR1 SGHVS and CDR2 FQNEAQ. Trimming pared 0 bases from V and 1 base from J, leaving 8 bases between. The CDR3 sequence is CASSLAERGTDTQYF. CDR3 bases read: TGTGCCAGCAGCTTAGCAGAACGGGGCACAGATACG.

About this clone itself: The CDR3 extends 3 residues past the end of the read, so its final part is completed from the germline J gene. V is TRBV20-1 and J is TRBJ2-1; 7 nucleotides line up with TRBD2. This CDR3 is built from 16 residues. CDR1 and CDR2 (germline): DFQATT, SNEGSKA (reference sequence). The junction had 9 bases not matched to a gene; V was cut back by 0 bases and J by 4 bases. CDR3 DNA, as far as it was read: TGCAGTGCTAGAGACTCGCTAGCGGAGGTTTACAATGAG. Translated, it gives CSARDSLAEVYNE. The full CDR3 sequence reads CSARDSLAEVYNEQFF.

With respect to this clone: The missing CDR3 end, 3 residues past where the read stops, is filled in from the germline J gene. The rearrangement uses TRBV30 and TRBJ2-2; TRBD1 matches at 8 bases. The trim removed 2 bases at V and 3 bases at J, leaving 5 bases unmatched. In germline, CDR1 is GTSNPN, CDR2 SVGIG (reference sequence). The CDR3 is made up of 15 amino acids. Partial CDR3 DNA: TGTGCCTGGAGTCCAGGGGGCCGGGACACCGGGGAG. Its protein is CAWSPGGRDTGE. The full CDR3 protein reads CAWSPGGRDTGELFF.

As for this clone: The read comes to an end 3 residues before the CDR3 does, leaving the germline J gene to fill in the end. The J gene is TRBJ1-2, the V gene TRBV12-3 or TRBV12-4; weak D call: TRBD1 (6 bases). V shed 6 bases and J shed 1 base, with 18 bases lying between them. The CDR3 runs to 16 residues. The CDR3 DNA, read in part, is TGTGCCAGCAGCCCGCAGGGGAGTACCTTTAACTATGGC. Translated, it gives CASSPQGSTFNYG. The entire CDR3 protein is CASSPQGSTFNYGYTF.

Remarks on this clone: The CDR3 extends 3 residues past the end of the read, so its final part is completed from the germline J gene. This rearrangement joins TRBV2 to TRBJ2-3; no definite D call. The CDR3 length is 14 residues. V was trimmed by 8 bases and J by 2 bases, leaving 14 bases between them. The germline V gene encodes CDR1 SNHLY and CDR2 FYNNEI. CDR3 sequence reads: CASLKPDSTDTQYF. The CDR3 bases that were read are TGTGCCAGCTTAAAACCCGACTCCACAGATACG. The full variable domain, rest sourced from reference TRBV2 and TRBJ2-3, is EPEVTQTPSHQVTQMGQEVILRCVPISNHLYFYWYRQILGQKVEFLVSFYNNEISEKSEIFDDQFSVERPDGSNFTLKIRSTKLEDSAMYFCASLKPDSTDTQYFGPGTRLTVL.

As for this clone: Read sequence stops 3 residues before the CDR3 end, and the germline J gene provides the missing end. The rearrangement uses TRBV30 and TRBJ2-1, with 9 bases fitting TRBD1. The V gene end was trimmed by 3 bases and the J gene end by 4 bases; junction bases not matched to a gene: 4. Germline V gene sequence: CDR1 GTSNPN, CDR2 SVGIG (reference sequence). The CDR3 covers 14 residues. The DNA read from the CDR3 is TGTGCCTGGAGGGGACAGGGACGGTACAATGAG. This encodes CAWRGQGRYNE. The CDR3 reads in full as CAWRGQGRYNEQFF. Together with reference TRBV30 and TRBJ2-1, the CDR3 gives the full variable domain: SQTIHQWPATLVQPVGSPLSLECTVEGTSNPNLYWYRQAAGRGLQLLFYSVGIGQISSEVPQNLSASRPQDRQFILSSKKLLLSDSGFYLCAWRGQGRYNEQFFGPGTRLTVL.

Comment on this clone: The read falls 3 residues short of the CDR3 end, and the missing part is taken from the germline J gene. V gene TRBV2 combines with J gene TRBJ1-5; D gene unclear. Germline CDR1 and CDR2: SNHLY and FYNNEI. Trimming left V 0 bases short and J 0 bases short, with 6 bases between. This CDR3 is built from 15 residues. The CDR3 sequence: CASSEARGSNQPQHF. CDR3 bases read: TGTGCCAGCAGTGAAGCACGAGGTAGCAATCAGCCC. Complete variable domain (other parts from reference TRBV2 and TRBJ1-5): EPEVTQTPSHQVTQMGQEVILRCVPISNHLYFYWYRQILGQKVEFLVSFYNNEISEKSEIFDDQFSVERPDGSNFTLKIRSTKLEDSAMYFCASSEARGSNQPQHFGDGTRLSIL.

Points on this clone: Germline and junction disagree at one end, which may indicate a read error. The read terminates 3 residues ahead of where the CDR3 ends, so the germline J gene completes it. Distinct nucleotide sequences in the sample also encode this CDR3. This chain links TRBV5-1 with TRBJ1-3; 8 nucleotides agree with TRBD1. CDR1 and CDR2 from the germline V gene are SGHRS and YFSETQ. The CDR3 runs to 15 residues. The sequenced part of the CDR3 DNA is TGCGCCAGCAGCCGACAGGGGTACTCTGGAAACACT. Translating gives CASSRQGYSGNT. The complete CDR3 protein is CASSRQGYSGNTIYF.

A note on this clone: The read ends 3 residues early relative to the CDR3; the germline J gene fills the gap. V is TRBV30 and J is TRBJ2-5, with D perhaps matching TRBD2 (6 bases). The CDR3 covers 13 residues. V was trimmed by 2 bases and J by 2 bases, leaving 9 bases between them. The germline CDR1 and CDR2 sequences are GTSNPN and SVGIG (reference sequence). The CDR3 protein is CAWSRGLQETQYF. Incomplete CDR3 DNA: TGTGCCTGGAGTAGAGGACTACAAGAGACC.

As for this clone: The read finishes 3 residues shy of the CDR3 end, and the germline J gene is used to complete it. The J gene is TRBJ2-2, the V gene TRBV20-1, with TRBD1 identical over 10 bases. CDR1 is DFQATT and CDR2 is SNEGSKA in the germline V gene (reference sequence). The CDR3 covers 15 residues. The covered CDR3 bases are TGCAGTGCTAGAGTTCCCGGGACAGGGGTGGAAAAG. It is translated as CSARVPGTGVEK. The whole CDR3 protein reads CSARVPGTGVEKLFF.

For this clone: The read ends 3 residues before the CDR3 terminus; that terminus is restored from the germline J gene. The J gene is TRBJ2-7, the V gene TRBV5-3; D ambiguous. TRBV5-3 is an ORF; its function is uncertain. Trimming stripped 0 bases from V and 3 bases from J, with 13 bases between. CDR3 length equals 15 residues. This chain's CDR3 is CARSLEGWQIYEQYF. Incomplete CDR3 DNA: TGTGCCAGAAGCTTGGAAGGGTGGCAGATCTACGAG.

The CDR3 reads CASSLAVSGETQYF. The CDR3 DNA, read in part, is TGTGCCAGCAGCTTGGCGGTTTCGGGGGAGACC. The chain carries TRBV5-6 and TRBJ2-5; TRBD2 might be the D (5 bases). The observed sequence ends 3 residues before the CDR3 terminus, with the missing tail filled in from the germline J gene. CDR3 size: 14 residues. Germline assignment: CDR1 SGHDT and CDR2 YYEEEE. Trimming pared 0 bases from V and 5 bases from J, leaving 11 bases between.